This T cell receptor beta chain was documented in a study of CD8 T cells in Susac syndrome. RNA amounts of about 0.45 to 1 ug underwent reverse transcription with random hexamers. An immunoSEQ multiplex PCR amplified TCR beta CDR3 over 54 Vbeta and 13 Jbeta. TCRdb re-analysed the immunoSEQ multiplex PCR reads in MiXCR, keeping a single row per CDR3 protein. This sample has about 160,000 distinct CDR3 sequences, with around 93% found just once. The sequenced sample was CD4+ T cells from PBMCs. The receptor was derived from a human donor in good health.

The CDR3, as DNA: TGTGCCAGCAGCCTATCCGGGACAGCAAGCGTCCTGACTTTC. It is translated as CASSLSGTASVLTF. This chain links TRBV14 with TRBJ2-6, with 7 bases identical to TRBD1. The CDR3 is made up of 14 amino acids. J was trimmed by 12 bases and V by 4 bases; bases with no gene match: 9. CDR1 and CDR2 from the germline V gene are SGHDN and FVKESK.